One T cell receptor (beta chain) is described in this entry. Its antigen is still unknown. The data are from a study of OX40 agonist ivuxolimab in advanced cancers. The wider study: Each patient was given ivuxolimab into a vein every 2 weeks, at 0.01 to 10 mg/kg. Whole-study results and caveats: Both blood CD4+ and CD8+ T cells showed clonal growth by week 6 at 0.1 to 3.0 mg/kg. Among the lowest peripheral clonal expansion occurred in 0.1-3.0 mg/kg partial responders. Antigen targets of the expanded peripheral T cells went undetermined.

This CDR3 has 15 residues. Germline V gene lookup returns CDR1 MNHEY and CDR2 SVGAGI. The V end was cut by 7 bases, the J end by 5 bases, with 15 bases between. The assay was immunoSEQ multiplex PCR, and TCRdb's table has in-frame clones only and misses some. The sample has some 87,000 clones; 90% are singletons. The rearrangement joins TRBV6-5 to TRBJ1-6; no clear D gene. The material was CD4+ or CD8+ T cells sorted from blood, obtained in a trial of the OX40 agonist ivuxolimab. This receptor was obtained from an adult with an advanced solid tumor such as melanoma, head and neck, liver or kidney cancer. The CDR3 spells CASIQAGRDNSPLHF. CDR3 nucleotides: TGTGCCAGCATCCAAGCGGGCCGGGATAATTCACCCCTCCACTTT.